A single sample gave rise to the 9 T cell receptor beta chains below, sequenced in a study of blood T cell repertoires in COVID-19. TCRdb keeps only in-frame clones here, not all; method: immunoSEQ multiplex PCR. The table shows approximately 37,000 clones, with about 86% occurring only once. Source material: peripheral blood. The receptor set was obtained from a man aged 50 to 60 in a cohort sampled during active COVID-19.

The chain is built from TRBV7-2 and TRBJ1-1; the D gene is possibly TRBD1 (5 bases). There are 16 residues in the CDR3. Between the trimmed V and J ends, which lost 1 base and 3 bases, there was a span of 15 bases. The germline V gene has CDR1 SGHTA and CDR2 FQGNSA. The CDR3 is CASSLVQGPSDTEAFF. CDR3 in DNA: TGTGCCAGCAGCTTAGTCCAGGGTCCATCGGACACTGAAGCTTTCTTT.

The genes are TRBV11-3 and TRBJ1-1, with TRBD1 matching 10 bases. Germline CDR1 is SGHNT and CDR2 is YENEEA. Germline trimming cut 5 bases from V and 1 base from J; bases unmatched to any gene: 7. This CDR3 comprises 16 residues. The CDR3 region is CASSPGTGDPNTEAFF. The DNA for the CDR3 is TGTGCCAGCAGCCCGGGGACAGGGGATCCGAACACTGAAGCTTTCTTT.

The rearrangement links TRBV27 to TRBJ1-4; D perhaps matches TRBD1 (5 bases). Germline V lookup: CDR1 MNHEY, CDR2 SMNVEV (reference sequence). The CDR3 is made up of 13 amino acids. The V and J ends lost 3 bases and 8 bases respectively, with 10 bases between them. In nucleotides, the CDR3 is TGTGCCAGCAGTTTCGTGGCAGGGGAAAAACTGTTTTTT. This gives the protein CASSFVAGEKLFF.

This rearrangement joins TRBV9 to TRBJ1-6; TRBD1 might be the D (5 bases). Germline CDR1 SGDLS, CDR2 YYNGEE. With 3 bases removed from V and 6 bases from J, the gap between germline ends came to 7 bases. The CDR3 sequence is 13 residues long. The CDR3 reads CASSGGSNSPLHF. The CDR3 DNA follows: TGTGCCAGCAGCGGGGGCAGTAATTCACCCCTCCACTTT. The variable domain in full, completed from reference TRBV9 and TRBJ1-6, reads DSGVTQTPKHLITATGQRVTLRCSPRSGDLSVYWYQQSLDQGLQFLIQYYNGEERAKGNILERFSAQQFPDLHSELNLSSLELGDSALYFCASSGGSNSPLHFGNGTRLTVT.

The CDR3 region has the DNA TGTGCCAGCAGTGACTCTAGGGGTTCCTACAATGAGCAGTTCTTC. Protein: CASSDSRGSYNEQFF. The chain is built from TRBV6-4 and TRBJ2-1, with TRBD1 as a possible D gene (5 bases). The CDR3 contains 15 residues. Trimming took off 0 bases at V and 1 base at J, with 7 bases between the two ends. Germline V gene lookup returns CDR1 MRHNA and CDR2 SNTAGT.

This clone was counted between two and nine times. As DNA, the CDR3 is TGTGCCAGCAGTCACACAGAGAACACTGAAGCTTTCTTT. This gives the protein CASSHTENTEAFF. The V gene is TRBV6-2 or TRBV6-3, the J gene TRBJ1-1; no firm D call. Germline loops: CDR1 MNHEY, CDR2 SVGEGT. V was shortened by 5 bases and J by 1 base, with 8 bases between the two germline ends. This CDR3 comprises 13 residues.

The chain joins TRBV29-1 to TRBJ2-1; TRBD2 agrees at 9 bases. The CDR3 is 13 residues long. The germline V gene encodes CDR1 SQVTM and CDR2 ANQGSEA. The junction had 4 bases not matched to a gene; V was cut back by 3 bases and J by 7 bases. The CDR3 nucleotides are TGCAGCGTTGAGAGCGGGAGGCATAATGAGCAGTTCTTC. Protein product: CSVESGRHNEQFF.

This clone is labeled as medium-sized. The rearrangement joins TRBV19 to TRBJ2-7; 10 bases map to TRBD1. Per the germline V gene, CDR1 is LNHDA and CDR2 is SQIVND (reference sequence). V was pared by 2 bases and J by 5 bases, with 6 bases of the junction left unmatched. The CDR3 loop spans 15 amino acids. This CDR3 is CASSIWTGGFHEQYF. The DNA for the CDR3 is TGTGCCAGTAGTATATGGACAGGGGGTTTCCACGAGCAGTACTTC.

The chain joins TRBV2 to TRBJ2-3; unclear D gene. This CDR3 is 15 amino acids long. CDR1 is SNHLY, CDR2 FYNNEI, per germline. The V end was cut by 4 bases, the J end by 5 bases, with 16 bases between. The CDR3 loop reads CASSVQAVERDTQYF. CDR3 in DNA: TGTGCCAGCAGTGTCCAGGCTGTCGAGAGAGATACGCAGTATTTT.